This TCR beta chain was captured in a study of blood T cell repertoires in COVID-19. In germline, CDR1 is LNHDA, CDR2 SQIVND (reference sequence). The CDR3 spans 15 residues. V lost 6 bases to trimming and J lost 8 bases, with 20 bases between them. This table comes from immunoSEQ multiplex PCR, and its TCRdb copy is limited to in-frame clones, with some not included. Among a few hundred thousand clones listed, around 90% were seen once. The chain uses TRBV19 and TRBJ2-1; a weak D match, TRBD2 (7 bases). Material: peripheral blood. The source of this sequence is a woman aged 55 to 70 with COVID-19, enrolled during active disease. CDR3: CASSARGAPFYEQFF. In nucleotides, the CDR3 is TGTGCCAGTAGCGCACGGGGGGCACCCTTTTATGAGCAGTTCTTC. Filled out from reference TRBV19 and TRBJ2-1, the complete variable domain reads DGGITQSPKYLFRKEGQNVTLSCEQNLNHDAMYWYRQDPGQGLRLIYYSQIVNDFQKGDIAEGYSVSREKKESFPLTVTSAQKNPTAFYLCASSARGAPFYEQFFGPGTRLTVL.